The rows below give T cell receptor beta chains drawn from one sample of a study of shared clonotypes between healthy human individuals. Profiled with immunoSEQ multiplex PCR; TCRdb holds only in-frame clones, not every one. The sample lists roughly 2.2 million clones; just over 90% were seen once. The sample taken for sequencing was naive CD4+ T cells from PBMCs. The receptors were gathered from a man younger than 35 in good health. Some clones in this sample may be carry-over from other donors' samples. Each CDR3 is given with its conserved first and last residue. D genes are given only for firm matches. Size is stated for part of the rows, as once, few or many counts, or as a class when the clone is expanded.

CDR3aa: CASSLDVGQGKTEAFF
CDR3nt: TGTGCCAGCAGCTTAGATGTCGGTCAGGGAAAAACTGAAGCTTTCTTT
j_gene: TRBJ1-1
v_gene: TRBV7-9
abundance: .
d_gene: .

CDR3aa: CAISERGGGSYNEQFF
CDR3nt: TGTGCCATCAGTGAGCGCGGAGGGGGCTCCTACAATGAGCAGTTCTTC
j_gene: TRBJ2-1
v_gene: TRBV10-3
abundance: .
d_gene: .

CDR3aa: CASSLGLTQYF
CDR3nt: TGTGCCAGCAGCTTAGGATTAACGCAGTATTTT
j_gene: TRBJ2-3
v_gene: TRBV7-2
abundance: .
d_gene: .

CDR3aa: CASSVPSAFATQYF
CDR3nt: TGTGCCAGCAGCGTACCTAGCGCGTTCGCTACGCAGTATTTT
j_gene: TRBJ2-3
v_gene: TRBV9
abundance: .
d_gene: .

CDR3aa: CASSVGTTPYEQYF
CDR3nt: TGTGCCAGCAGCGTAGGAACTACCCCCTACGAGCAGTACTTC
j_gene: TRBJ2-7
v_gene: TRBV9
abundance: .
d_gene: .

CDR3aa: CASSSRGGLNTEAFF
CDR3nt: TGTGCCAGCAGCTCCAGAGGGGGCCTGAACACTGAAGCTTTCTTT
j_gene: TRBJ1-1
v_gene: TRBV2
abundance: .
d_gene: TRBD1

CDR3aa: CASSFPSGSEETQYF
CDR3nt: TGCGCCAGCAGCTTTCCTAGCGGGAGCGAAGAGACCCAGTACTTC
j_gene: TRBJ2-5
v_gene: TRBV5-1
abundance: .
d_gene: TRBD2

CDR3aa: CASFVGTETQYF
CDR3nt: TGTGCCAGCTTCGTGGGTACGGAGACCCAGTACTTC
j_gene: TRBJ2-5
v_gene: TRBV2
abundance: .
d_gene: .

CDR3aa: CASSLRGRGRNNEQFF
CDR3nt: TGTGCCAGCAGCCTGAGGGGGCGGGGGAGGAACAATGAGCAGTTCTTC
j_gene: TRBJ2-1
v_gene: TRBV27
abundance: .
d_gene: .

CDR3aa: CAISEPRVGNYGYTF
CDR3nt: TGTGCCATCAGTGAGCCCAGGGTGGGGAACTATGGCTACACCTTC
j_gene: TRBJ1-2
v_gene: TRBV10-3
abundance: .
d_gene: .

CDR3aa: CASSYRFSREQYF
CDR3nt: TGTGCCAGCAGTTACCGATTTTCGCGGGAGCAGTACTTC
j_gene: TRBJ2-7
v_gene: TRBV27
abundance: .
d_gene: .

CDR3aa: CASSLIRQGGEKLFF
CDR3nt: TGTGCCAGCAGCTTGATACGCCAGGGCGGCGAAAAACTGTTTTTT
j_gene: TRBJ1-4
v_gene: TRBV5-8
abundance: .
d_gene: .

CDR3aa: CASSPFRDTEAFF
CDR3nt: TGTGCCAGCAGCCCTTTTCGCGACACTGAAGCTTTCTTT
j_gene: TRBJ1-1
v_gene: TRBV28
abundance: .
d_gene: .

CDR3aa: CASSPYQGTGQETQYF
CDR3nt: TGTGCCAGCAGCCCCTATCAAGGGACAGGCCAAGAGACCCAGTACTTC
j_gene: TRBJ2-5
v_gene: TRBV9
abundance: .
d_gene: TRBD1

CDR3aa: CASSPPGTFVKDTIYF
CDR3nt: TGTGCCAGTAGTCCCCCAGGGACTTTTGTGAAGGACACCATATATTTT
j_gene: TRBJ1-3
v_gene: TRBV19
abundance: .
d_gene: .

CDR3aa: CASSLTVAGTDTQYF
CDR3nt: TGTGCCAGCAGCTTAACGGTGGCGGGCACAGATACGCAGTATTTT
j_gene: TRBJ2-3
v_gene: TRBV7-3
abundance: .
d_gene: .

CDR3aa: CASRNLATSSYEQYF
CDR3nt: TGTGCCAGCAGGAACCTAGCGACGAGCTCCTACGAGCAGTACTTC
j_gene: TRBJ2-7
v_gene: TRBV6-1
abundance: .
d_gene: .

CDR3aa: CASSSLPVDTLGSYGYTF
CDR3nt: TGTGCCAGCAGCTCCTTACCAGTGGACACCCTAGGAAGCTATGGCTACACCTTC
j_gene: TRBJ1-2
v_gene: TRBV11-2
abundance: .
d_gene: .

CDR3aa: CASSLAGIHEQYF
CDR3nt: TGTGCCAGCAGTTTAGCGGGAATCCACGAGCAGTACTTC
j_gene: TRBJ2-7
v_gene: TRBV28
abundance: .
d_gene: .

CDR3aa: CASSSDRGPSYEQYF
CDR3nt: TGTGCCAGCAGCTCCGACAGGGGGCCATCCTACGAGCAGTACTTC
j_gene: TRBJ2-7
v_gene: TRBV7-9
abundance: .
d_gene: TRBD1

CDR3aa: CASSVATGANTGELFF
CDR3nt: TGTGCCAGCAGCGTAGCTACGGGGGCGAACACCGGGGAGCTGTTTTTT
j_gene: TRBJ2-2
v_gene: TRBV9
abundance: .
d_gene: .

CDR3aa: CASSGEGTTYNEQFF
CDR3nt: TGTGCCAGCAGTGGGGAGGGGACGACCTACAATGAGCAGTTCTTC
j_gene: TRBJ2-1
v_gene: TRBV2
abundance: .
d_gene: TRBD2

CDR3aa: CASSFNIETYEQYF
CDR3nt: TGCGCCAGCAGCTTCAATATCGAAACCTACGAGCAGTACTTC
j_gene: TRBJ2-7
v_gene: TRBV5-1
abundance: .
d_gene: .

CDR3aa: CASSVEGSGRLGTEAFF
CDR3nt: TGTGCCAGCAGCGTAGAGGGTTCAGGGAGGTTGGGAACTGAAGCTTTCTTT
j_gene: TRBJ1-1
v_gene: TRBV9
abundance: .
d_gene: .

CDR3aa: CASSSRARRETQYF
CDR3nt: TGTGCCAGCAGTTCAAGGGCCCGCCGAGAGACCCAGTACTTC
j_gene: TRBJ2-5
v_gene: TRBV6-6
abundance: .
d_gene: .

CDR3aa: CASSLANQGGDYGYTF
CDR3nt: TGCGCCAGCAGCTTGGCCAATCAGGGCGGCGACTATGGCTACACCTTC
j_gene: TRBJ1-2
v_gene: TRBV5-1
abundance: .
d_gene: .

CDR3aa: CASSVTSSYEQYF
CDR3nt: TGTGCCAGCAGTGTAACCAGCTCCTACGAGCAGTACTTC
j_gene: TRBJ2-7
v_gene: TRBV25-1
abundance: .
d_gene: .

CDR3aa: CASSSRYRDYGYTF
CDR3nt: TGTGCCAGCAGCAGCAGGTACAGGGACTATGGCTACACCTTC
j_gene: TRBJ1-2
v_gene: TRBV7-9
abundance: .
d_gene: .

CDR3aa: CASSEGSATYEQYF
CDR3nt: TGCGCCAGCAGTGAGGGGTCAGCTACCTACGAGCAGTACTTC
j_gene: TRBJ2-7
v_gene: TRBV10-1
abundance: .
d_gene: .

CDR3aa: CASASTSGLTDTQYF
CDR3nt: TGTGCCAGCGCGTCGACTAGCGGGTTGACAGATACGCAGTATTTT
j_gene: TRBJ2-3
v_gene: TRBV28
abundance: .
d_gene: TRBD2

CDR3aa: CASSWAGGSTDTQYF
CDR3nt: TGCGCCAGCAGCTGGGCTGGGGGGAGCACAGATACGCAGTATTTT
j_gene: TRBJ2-3
v_gene: TRBV5-1
abundance: once
d_gene: .